Following are 22 T cell receptor beta chains from one sample sequenced in a study of blood T cell repertoires in COVID-19. TCRdb's table, derived via immunoSEQ multiplex PCR, lists solely in-frame clones and lacks some. The sample consists of approximately 200,000 clones, approximately 84% of them appearing once. The sample consisted of peripheral blood. Source of these receptors: a man aged 50 to 60 who had recovered from COVID-19.

This clone showed up just once. J is TRBJ2-7 and V is TRBV14; D perhaps matches TRBD1 (5 bases). Germline CDR1 SGHDN, CDR2 FVKESK. The CDR3 has 16 residues. With 2 bases removed from V and 4 bases from J, the gap between germline ends came to 18 bases. The CDR3 is CASSQPLEAGKYEQYF. CDR3 coding DNA: TGTGCCAGCAGCCAACCCCTTGAGGCAGGGAAATACGAGCAGTACTTC.

V is TRBV20-1 and J is TRBJ2-1; D is ambiguous. V gave up 6 bases and J gave up 0 bases, with 15 bases separating them. Germline V lookup: CDR1 DFQATT, CDR2 SNEGSKA (reference sequence). CDR3 length: 15 amino acids. The DNA of the CDR3 is TGCAGTGCAAGTCAAGAGAACCACTCCTACAATGAGCAGTTCTTC. It codes for CSASQENHSYNEQFF.

A remark on this clone: The missing conserved phenylalanine or tryptophan at the end of this CDR3 makes a read error likely. The limits of the CDR3 on the DNA are not certain, so only TCRdb's listed CDR3 is given. This CDR3 is CASSQGRAGPTMSI. The chain combines TRBV3-1 (or the pseudogene TRBV3-2) with TRBJ2-3; the table's D call TRBD1 went unverified against the DNA. The CDR3 spans 14 residues, counting both ends. Germline CDR1 is LGHDT and CDR2 is YNNKEL (reference sequence).

The chain uses TRBV15 and TRBJ1-1, with D unclear. The V gene's germline CDR1 is LNHNV and CDR2 YYDKDF (reference sequence). V was pared by 0 bases and J by 4 bases, with 9 bases between. This CDR3 comprises 14 residues. The CDR3 protein is CATSRDPGITEAFF. In DNA form, the CDR3 reads TGTGCCACCAGCAGAGATCCGGGGATCACTGAAGCTTTCTTT.

The V gene is TRBV6-5, the J gene TRBJ2-7; D might be TRBD2 (5 bases). This CDR3 has 13 amino acids. V lost 6 bases to trimming and J lost 4 bases, with 13 bases between them. Germline V gene lookup returns CDR1 MNHEY and CDR2 SVGAGI. The CDR3 is CASRASRLYEQYF. CDR3 DNA sequence: TGTGCCAGCAGGGCTAGCCGACTTTACGAGCAGTACTTC.

CDR3: CASSQISGSYNEQFF. CDR3 in DNA: TGTGCCAGCAGCCAAATCTCAGGCTCCTACAATGAGCAGTTCTTC. V usage is TRBV14 and J usage is TRBJ2-1; D is undetermined. V lost 2 bases, J lost 0 bases, and 8 bases lay in between. The CDR3 sequence is 15 residues long. The germline V gene encodes CDR1 SGHDN and CDR2 FVKESK.

About this clone: This CDR3 is also generated by other DNA sequences in the sample. The chain links TRBV7-8 to TRBJ2-7; TRBD2 is a possible D gene (5 bases). The CDR3 totals 13 residues. The germline CDR1 and CDR2 sequences are SGHVS and FQNEAQ. Between the trimmed V and J ends, which lost 4 bases and 0 bases, there was a span of 7 bases. The CDR3 nucleotides are TGTGCCAGCAGCTCCCGGGGCTCCTACGAGCAGTACTTC. This encodes CASSSRGSYEQYF.

CDR3 sequence (DNA): TGTGCCAGCAGTGACCGGGACAGACTTTCACCCCTCCACTTT. This encodes CASSDRDRLSPLHF. The genes are TRBV6-1 and TRBJ1-6; 7 bases match TRBD1. This CDR3 is 14 amino acids long. Germline-derived CDR1 and CDR2 are MNHNS and SASEGT. Trimming took 3 bases from V and 9 from J; bases not matched to a gene: 5.

The rearrangement uses TRBV3-1 (or the pseudogene TRBV3-2) and TRBJ2-1; D call uncertain. CDR1 is LGHDT, CDR2 YNNKEL, per germline (reference sequence). This CDR3 region has 15 residues. The V end was cut by 0 bases, the J end by 8 bases, with 14 bases between. CDR3 in DNA: TGTGCCAGCAGCCAAGAGGAGCACCCAAATTATGAGCAGTTCTTC. This codes for CASSQEEHPNYEQFF.

The chain couples TRBV6-6 to TRBJ2-5; maybe TRBD1 (5 bases). CDR3 length equals 17 residues. Germline V CDR1 and CDR2: MNHNY, SVGAGI (reference sequence). V dropped 5 bases and J dropped 0 bases, with 19 bases sitting between them. The CDR3 DNA is TGTGCCAGCAGTCGCACCCCATGGCAGGGTAACCAAGAGACCCAGTACTTC. Translating it yields CASSRTPWQGNQETQYF.

This chain connects TRBV9 to TRBJ1-1; 7 bases match TRBD1. CDR3 length: 12 amino acids. V lost 4 bases to trimming and J lost 8 bases; unmatched junction nucleotides: 5. CDR1 and CDR2 (germline): SGDLS, YYNGEE. The CDR3 loop reads CASSKQGREAFF. The CDR3 coding sequence is TGTGCCAGCAGCAAACAGGGGCGGGAAGCTTTCTTT.

The rearrangement uses TRBV11-2 and TRBJ2-7; TRBD1 agrees at 9 bases. CDR1 is SGHAT, CDR2 FQNNGV, per germline. The CDR3 runs 17 residues. Losses at the gene ends were 5 bases for V and 4 bases for J; bases not matched to a gene: 15. The CDR3 sequence is CASSRYVTGGVGYEQYF. CDR3 nucleotide sequence: TGTGCCAGCAGCCGTTACGTCACAGGGGGCGTCGGGTACGAGCAGTACTTC. Drawing the rest from reference TRBV11-2 and TRBJ2-7, the complete variable domain is EAGVAQSPRYKIIEKRQSVAFWCNPISGHATLYWYQQILGQGPKLLIQFQNNGVVDDSQLPKDRFSAERLKGVDSTLKIQPAKLEDSAVYLCASSRYVTGGVGYEQYFGPGTRLTVT.

The chain links TRBV5-1 to TRBJ2-7, with 13 nucleotides matching TRBD2. The CDR3 length is 15 residues. Germline loops: CDR1 SGHRS, CDR2 YFSETQ. V trimming: 4 bases; J trimming: 6 bases; junction bases outside the gene matches: 7. CDR3 loop: CASSPRLAGGPEQYF. The CDR3 DNA reads TGCGCCAGCAGCCCTAGACTAGCGGGAGGACCCGAGCAGTACTTC.

This sequence joins TRBV6-5 and TRBJ1-2; perhaps TRBD1 as D (5 bases). The V gene lost 8 bases and the J gene lost 4 bases, with 14 bases spanning the gap. The length of the CDR3 is 13 residues. In germline, CDR1 is MNHEY, CDR2 SVGAGI. CDR3 sequence reads: CASRTTALYGYTF. CDR3 sequence (DNA): TGTGCCAGCCGTACGACAGCCCTCTATGGCTACACCTTC.

The rearrangement uses TRBV18 and TRBJ2-3; TRBD2 aligns across 7 bases. V dropped 0 bases and J dropped 8; count of bases not matched to a gene: 11. The CDR3 extends over 16 amino acids. The germline V gene has CDR1 KGHSH and CDR2 LQKENI. CDR3 region: CASSPPSGRVDGTQYF. The CDR3 nucleotides read TGTGCCAGCTCACCACCGTCAGGGAGGGTGGATGGTACGCAGTATTTT.

V is TRBV2 and J is TRBJ2-5; a possible D gene is TRBD2 (7 bases). The germline V gene encodes CDR1 SNHLY and CDR2 FYNNEI. The CDR3 has 14 amino acids. The ends were cut back, 8 bases at V and 5 bases at J, with 18 bases in the middle. The CDR3 here is CASGGDNGWETQYF. In DNA, the CDR3 is TGTGCCAGCGGGGGGGACAACGGGTGGGAGACCCAGTACTTC.

The chain joins TRBV19 to TRBJ2-2, with D perhaps TRBD1 (5 bases). The germline V gene has CDR1 LNHDA and CDR2 SQIVND (reference sequence). CDR3 length: 14 residues. The ends were cut back, 2 bases at V and 3 bases at J, with 7 bases in the middle. CDR3 loop: CASSITGDTGELFF. For the CDR3, the DNA is TGTGCCAGTAGTATAACAGGAGACACCGGGGAGCTGTTTTTT.

This rearrangement joins TRBV6-5 to TRBJ1-5, with TRBD1 matching over 8 bases. Germline-derived CDR1 and CDR2 are MNHEY and SVGAGI. V shed 5 bases, J shed 5 bases, and the junction held 5 bases outside the gene matches. The CDR3 is made up of 14 amino acids. CDR3 residues: CASSIMTGDQPQHF. CDR3 nucleotide sequence: TGTGCCAGCAGTATTATGACAGGGGATCAGCCCCAGCATTTT.

The J gene is TRBJ2-2, the V gene TRBV7-6; 8 nucleotides agree with TRBD1. With V trimmed by 6 bases and J by 1 base, 7 bases remained unmatched. The CDR3 totals 16 residues. CDR1 and CDR2 from the germline V gene are SGHVS and FNYEAQ. The CDR3 DNA reads as TGTGCCAGCAGATCTACAGGGGGATTGAACACCGGGGAGCTGTTTTTT. Amino acids: CASRSTGGLNTGELFF.

This clone was counted a single time. The V gene is TRBV4-1, the J gene TRBJ1-5, with 9 bases that match TRBD1. Germline V CDR1 and CDR2: MGHRA, YSYEKL. The CDR3 totals 15 residues. J lost 7 bases, V lost 4 bases, and 8 bases had no gene match. CDR3 DNA sequence: TGCGCCAGCAGCCTAGAGACAGGGGGGGGACAGCCCCAGCATTTT. Its protein is CASSLETGGGQPQHF.

The chain is built from TRBV19 and TRBJ1-3, with D tentatively TRBD1 (6 bases). Germline CDR1 is LNHDA and CDR2 is SQIVND (reference sequence). The CDR3 has 14 residues. With 8 bases removed from V and 0 bases from J, the gap between germline ends came to 11 bases. CDR3: CASRDMRSGNTIYF. The CDR3 region has the DNA TGTGCCAGTCGGGACATGCGCTCTGGAAACACCATATATTTT.

This clone was picked up a small number of times. V and J are TRBV5-1 and TRBJ2-2; D gene ambiguous. The CDR3 is made up of 16 amino acids. With 0 bases removed from V and 5 bases from J, the gap between germline ends came to 14 bases. Germline V CDR1 and CDR2: SGHRS, YFSETQ. This chain's CDR3 is CASSLASGSLTGELFF. CDR3 DNA: TGCGCCAGCAGCTTGGCGTCTGGTAGCCTTACCGGGGAGCTGTTTTTT.